Sequencing of this T cell receptor beta chain was carried out in a study of cytomegalovirus exposure and HLA in healthy donors. Overall study: A preliminary data release comprised approximately 85 million unique TCRs obtained from HLA-typed donors.

PCR amplification relied on 60 Vbeta primers (plus 13 Jbeta primers). Only in-frame clones appear in the TCRdb table, and some are missing; sequencing was by immunoSEQ multiplex PCR. The table has fewer than 120,000 clones, over 65% seen once. This CDR3 region has 16 residues. Trimming stripped 5 bases from V and 9 bases from J, with 20 bases between. Looked up from germline, CDR1 is MDHEN and CDR2 is SYDVKM. This receptor was obtained from a man aged 25-45 years in good health and CMV-seropositive. The chain uses TRBV28 and TRBJ1-6; no reliable D call. The source material was PBMCs. CDR3 in amino acids: CASSHSPGGKSSPLHF. The CDR3 bases are TGTGCCAGCAGTCACTCCCCGGGAGGCAAGAGTTCACCCCTCCACTTT.